This TCR beta chain was profiled in a study of glioma-infiltrating T cells after dendritic cell vaccination. Study-level background: Dendritic cell vaccination trial patients had either newly diagnosed or recurrent glioblastoma. Patients received three intradermal dendritic cell vaccine injections at biweekly intervals.

The V and J ends lost 3 bases and 1 base respectively, with 14 bases between them. CDR1 is SGHRS and CDR2 is YFSETQ in the germline V gene. The CDR3 loop spans 15 amino acids. No glioblastoma patient carried an isocitrate dehydrogenase mutation. PBMC were collected before vaccination, two weeks after the third vaccination, and at progression. Sequenced by immunoSEQ multiplex PCR; TCRdb stores in-frame clones only, minus some. The top ten hold around a sixth of the sample, which has about 92,000 clones, 85% to 90% seen once. This chain joins TRBV5-1 and TRBJ2-7, with D possibly matching TRBD1 (5 bases). This TCR derives from a human donor with glioblastoma. The material sequenced was blood, taken before dendritic cell vaccination. CDR3: CASSYGHSSSYEQYF. Written as DNA, the CDR3 is TGCGCCAGCAGCTACGGACACTCCAGTTCCTACGAGCAGTACTTC.